These 27 T cell receptor beta chains share one sample of origin, sequenced in a study of blood T cell repertoires in COVID-19. The repertoire was sequenced with immunoSEQ multiplex PCR; TCRdb's copy has only in-frame clones and lacks some. The repertoire includes 70,000 to 80,000 clones, about 86% of them detected once, and approximately 12% sits in the top ten. Sequencing was carried out using peripheral blood. These receptors all stem from a human donor in a cohort sampled during active COVID-19.

The chain combines TRBV10-3 with TRBJ1-2; tentative D call: TRBD1 (5 bases). CDR1 and CDR2 (germline): ENHRY, SYGVKD. This CDR3 is 13 amino acids long. V was trimmed by 10 bases and J by 5 bases, leaving 17 bases between them. CDR3 region: CATTGTAGYGYTF. The CDR3 coding sequence is TGTGCCACGACCGGGACTGCGGGTTATGGCTACACCTTC.

This chain joins TRBV25-1 and TRBJ2-2; TRBD1 might be the D (6 bases). Between the trimmed V and J ends, which lost 4 bases and 3 bases, there was a span of 12 bases. The CDR3 consists of 15 residues. CDR1 MGHDK and CDR2 SYGVNS come from the germline V gene. CDR3: CASSVRTAHTGELFF. In nucleotides, the CDR3 is TGTGCCAGCAGTGTTAGGACAGCCCACACCGGGGAGCTGTTTTTT.

This clone was picked up one time. This CDR3 reads CASSLAIVSGQRLSYEQYF. The CDR3 DNA reads TGCGCCAGCAGCTTGGCTATTGTTAGTGGACAGAGGCTCTCCTACGAGCAGTACTTC. V gene TRBV5-1 combines with J gene TRBJ2-7, with D perhaps matching TRBD1 (6 bases). The CDR3 contains 19 residues. CDR1 is SGHRS, CDR2 YFSETQ, per germline. Trimming took off 0 bases at V and 0 bases at J, with 22 bases between the two ends.

V usage is TRBV5-6 and J usage is TRBJ2-2; D may be TRBD2 (6 bases). The CDR3 is 16 amino acids. Germline V gene lookup returns CDR1 SGHDT and CDR2 YYEEEE. Trimming removed 1 base from V and 1 base from J, with 11 bases in between. This chain's CDR3 is CASSLRGLVNTGELFF. As DNA, the CDR3 is TGTGCCAGCAGCTTGAGGGGACTGGTGAACACCGGGGAGCTGTTTTTT.

The V and J genes are TRBV6-5 and TRBJ2-2; perhaps TRBD1 as D (5 bases). Looked up from germline, CDR1 is MNHEY and CDR2 is SVGAGI. This CDR3 has 14 amino acids. V gave up 6 bases and J gave up 4 bases, with 12 bases separating them. The CDR3 region has the DNA TGTGCCAGCAGCCCGACAGACCGCACCGGGGAGCTGTTTTTT. The encoded protein is CASSPTDRTGELFF.

This clone was recorded a few times. This chain connects TRBV10-2 to TRBJ2-5; 11 bases are a match to TRBD2. Germline V gives CDR1 WSHSY, CDR2 SAAADI. V was clipped by 5 bases and J by 2 bases; unmatched bases: 7. The CDR3 is 16 amino acids. For the CDR3, the DNA is TGCGCCAGCAGTCCAAGACTAGCGGGGCCGCAAGAGACCCAGTACTTC. Its protein is CASSPRLAGPQETQYF.

The chain combines TRBV6-1 with TRBJ2-5; D is uncertain. Germline lookup yields CDR1 MNHNS and CDR2 SASEGT. The V end lost 3 bases, the J end lost 7 bases, and 18 bases lay between the germline ends. This CDR3 has 15 amino acids. In DNA, the CDR3 is TGTGCCAGCAGTGACGGCGTCCCGGGTGTAGGGACCCAGTACTTC. Protein: CASSDGVPGVGTQYF.

The chain is built from TRBV11-2 and TRBJ2-2; D perhaps matches TRBD1 (6 bases). The CDR3 is 16 amino acids. Trimming removed 5 bases at V and 2 bases at J, with 15 bases between. Germline lookup yields CDR1 SGHAT and CDR2 FQNNGV. The CDR3 nucleotides are TGTGCCAGCAGCCCCCCCCCAGGGACAAACACCGGGGAGCTGTTTTTT. It codes for CASSPPPGTNTGELFF.

In nucleotides, the CDR3 is TGTGCCAGCAGCCAAGAGGACTTGAACTACGAGCAGTACTTC. Translation: CASSQEDLNYEQYF. This sequence joins TRBV3-1 (or the pseudogene TRBV3-2) and TRBJ2-7, with D possibly being TRBD2 (5 bases). This CDR3 is 14 amino acids long. The V gene's germline CDR1 is LGHDT and CDR2 YNNKEL (reference sequence). The ends were cut back, 0 bases at V and 3 bases at J, with 9 bases in the middle.

The chain joins TRBV5-6 to TRBJ2-5; D is unclear. The CDR3 is made up of 14 amino acids. The V gene's germline CDR1 is SGHDT and CDR2 YYEEEE. The V end was cut by 0 bases, the J end by 3 bases, with 9 bases between. The CDR3 coding sequence is TGTGCCAGCAGCTTGGGCTGGGCTGAAGAGACCCAGTACTTC. This codes for CASSLGWAEETQYF.

The rearrangement joins TRBV12-3 or TRBV12-4 to TRBJ2-7; tentatively, D is TRBD2 (6 bases). Trimming left V 6 bases short and J 2 bases short, with 11 bases between. This CDR3 is 13 amino acids long. CDR3 amino acids: CASRRDLTYEQYF. The CDR3 coding sequence is TGTGCCAGCAGGCGGGACCTCACCTACGAGCAGTACTTC.

This chain links TRBV6-2 or TRBV6-3 with TRBJ2-5; a weak D match, TRBD2 (5 bases). V dropped 6 bases and J dropped 3 bases, with 23 bases sitting between them. The germline gives CDR1 MNHEY, CDR2 SVGEGT. The CDR3 is made up of 17 amino acids. The CDR3 region is CASSHRPRSGAEETQYF. As DNA, the CDR3 is TGTGCCAGCAGCCATAGACCCCGCAGCGGCGCGGAAGAGACCCAGTACTTC.

This clone appeared a few times. This chain links TRBV5-6 with TRBJ1-1; 9 bases line up with TRBD1. Germline trimming cut 4 bases from V and 4 bases from J; bases unmatched to any gene: 8. CDR3 length: 15 residues. Germline lookup yields CDR1 SGHDT and CDR2 YYEEEE. The CDR3 DNA follows: TGTGCCAGCAGCCTAAAACAGGGGGCGGTCACTGAAGCTTTCTTT. This translates into CASSLKQGAVTEAFF.

V is TRBV9 and J is TRBJ2-7; D is possibly TRBD1 (5 bases). The CDR3 extends over 16 amino acids. Per germline, CDR1 SGDLS and CDR2 YYNGEE. V lost 1 base and J lost 0, with 14 bases in between. The CDR3 DNA reads TGTGCCAGCAGCGTACAAATTGGGGCGACCTCCTACGAGCAGTACTTC. It is translated as CASSVQIGATSYEQYF.

The J gene is TRBJ1-4, the V gene TRBV7-2; 10 nucleotides agree with TRBD1. This CDR3 spans 15 amino acids. CDR1 is SGHTA and CDR2 is FQGNSA in the germline V gene. V shed 6 bases and J 10 bases; nucleotides not matched to a gene: 11. The CDR3 DNA follows: TGTGCCAGCAGACAAAACCGGGACAGGGGTTTAAAACTGTTTTTT. It translates to CASRQNRDRGLKLFF.

This clone was seen more than once but under ten times. The V and J genes are TRBV19 and TRBJ1-2, with TRBD1 matching over 8 bases. The CDR3 extends over 15 amino acids. J lost 2 bases, V lost 2 bases, and 4 bases had no gene match. Germline V gene lookup returns CDR1 LNHDA and CDR2 SQIVND (reference sequence). CDR3 amino acids: CASSIKSGGNYGYTF. For the CDR3, the DNA is TGTGCCAGTAGTATAAAGTCAGGGGGCAACTATGGCTACACCTTC.

This chain uses TRBV10-1 with TRBJ2-5, with unresolved D. The CDR3 totals 13 residues. Trimming took off 2 bases at V and 1 base at J, with 5 bases between the two ends. Germline lookup yields CDR1 WNHNN and CDR2 SYGVQD (reference sequence). The CDR3 sequence is CASSEHSQETQYF. The DNA for the CDR3 is TGCGCCAGCAGTGAGCATTCCCAAGAGACCCAGTACTTC.

The chain combines TRBV7-9 with TRBJ2-7; perhaps TRBD1 as D (6 bases). CDR3 length: 15 residues. In germline, CDR1 is SEHNR, CDR2 FQNEAQ (reference sequence). V was clipped by 1 base and J by 2 bases, with 12 bases between them. The CDR3 bases are TGTGCCAGCAGCTTAGGTGGGACACCTACCTACGAGCAGTACTTC. It yields the protein CASSLGGTPTYEQYF. Complete variable domain (other parts from reference TRBV7-9 and TRBJ2-7): DTGVSQNPRHKITKRGQNVTFRCDPISEHNRLYWYRQTLGQGPEFLTYFQNEAQLEKSRLLSDRFSAERPKGSFSTLEIQRTEQGDSAMYLCASSLGGTPTYEQYFGPGTRLTVT.

By share, this clone counts as medium-sized. This rearrangement joins TRBV20-1 to TRBJ2-3; 8 positions match TRBD2. V lost 3 bases and J lost 6; bases outside the gene matches: 8. Germline V lookup: CDR1 DFQATT, CDR2 SNEGSKA (reference sequence). This CDR3 is 14 amino acids long. CDR3 sequence: CSASAHTSGDTQYF. The CDR3 region has the DNA TGCAGTGCTAGTGCCCACACTAGCGGTGATACGCAGTATTTT.

The chain has TRBV6-5 and TRBJ2-2; TRBD1 aligns across 7 bases. Germline-derived CDR1 and CDR2 are MNHEY and SVGAGI. CDR3 length: 14 amino acids. The V gene end was trimmed by 7 bases and the J gene end by 1 base; junction bases not matched to a gene: 3. The CDR3 loop is CASTRTGNTGELFF. The CDR3 DNA reads TGTGCCAGCACTCGGACAGGGAACACCGGGGAGCTGTTTTTT.

The CDR3 nucleotides read TGTGCCAGCAGGAAGGACAGGTTGAACTCCTACGAGCAGTACTTC. It specifies CASRKDRLNSYEQYF. The chain employs TRBV2 and TRBJ2-7, with 7 bases fitting TRBD1. Germline assignment: CDR1 SNHLY and CDR2 FYNNEI. The ends lost 6 bases at V and 0 bases at J; junction bases unmatched: 8. The CDR3 is 15 residues long.

The gene calls are TRBV5-6 and TRBJ2-3; maybe TRBD2 (6 bases). The V gene's germline CDR1 is SGHDT and CDR2 YYEEEE. This CDR3 contains 17 residues. Trimming removed 0 bases at V and 9 bases at J, with 23 bases between. The CDR3 is CASSLVGPGRGKYTQYF. The CDR3 DNA reads TGTGCCAGCAGCTTGGTGGGGCCGGGACGGGGGAAATACACGCAGTATTTT.

The chain recombines TRBV18 with TRBJ2-7, with D possibly being TRBD2 (6 bases). This CDR3 spans 14 amino acids. V lost 5 bases and J 1 base, leaving 12 bases between the germline ends. Looked up from germline, CDR1 is KGHSH and CDR2 is LQKENI. The CDR3 DNA reads TGTGCCAGCTCATCAGCGGGCGGTTCCTACGAGCAGTACTTC. Protein: CASSSAGGSYEQYF. Drawing the rest from reference TRBV18 and TRBJ2-7, the complete variable domain is NAGVMQNPRHLVRRRGQEARLRCSPMKGHSHVYWYRQLPEEGLKFMVYLQKENIIDESGMPKERFSAEFPKEGPSILRIQQVVRGDSAAYFCASSSAGGSYEQYFGPGTRLTVT.

The chain joins TRBV2 to TRBJ1-1; D might be TRBD1 (5 bases). The CDR3 is 14 residues long. Germline-derived CDR1 and CDR2 are SNHLY and FYNNEI. V lost 7 bases and J lost 1, with 13 bases in between. CDR3 sequence reads: CASKAGGGNTEAFF. CDR3 bases: TGTGCCAGCAAGGCTGGGGGAGGGAACACTGAAGCTTTCTTT. The full variable domain, completed using reference TRBV2 and TRBJ1-1, is EPEVTQTPSHQVTQMGQEVILRCVPISNHLYFYWYRQILGQKVEFLVSFYNNEISEKSEIFDDQFSVERPDGSNFTLKIRSTKLEDSAMYFCASKAGGGNTEAFFGQGTRLTVV.

This clone was counted once. This chain connects TRBV5-6 to TRBJ1-2, with 9 positions matching TRBD1. V shed 4 bases and J 7 bases; nucleotides not matched to a gene: 11. This CDR3 is 15 amino acids long. Germline V CDR1 and CDR2: SGHDT, YYEEEE. The CDR3 coding sequence is TGTGCCAGCAGCGCCTCCGGGACAGGGTTTCGTGGCTACACCTTC. This translates into CASSASGTGFRGYTF.

The V and J genes are TRBV28 and TRBJ1-5, with D hard to call. The V gene lost 4 bases and the J gene lost 4 bases, with 17 bases spanning the gap. The length of the CDR3 is 16 residues. Per the germline V gene, CDR1 is MDHEN and CDR2 is SYDVKM. CDR3 region: CASSSPGLAPNQPQHF. The CDR3 DNA reads as TGTGCCAGCAGTTCTCCGGGTTTGGCTCCAAATCAGCCCCAGCATTTT.

The chain uses TRBV29-1 and TRBJ1-2, with 8 bases lining up with TRBD1. Germline trimming cut 6 bases from V and 8 bases from J; bases unmatched to any gene: 8. The CDR3 has 12 amino acids. Germline V gene lookup returns CDR1 SQVTM and CDR2 ANQGSEA. The CDR3 reads CSVGQGGGGYTF. Written as DNA, the CDR3 is TGCAGCGTCGGACAGGGAGGCGGGGGCTACACCTTC.